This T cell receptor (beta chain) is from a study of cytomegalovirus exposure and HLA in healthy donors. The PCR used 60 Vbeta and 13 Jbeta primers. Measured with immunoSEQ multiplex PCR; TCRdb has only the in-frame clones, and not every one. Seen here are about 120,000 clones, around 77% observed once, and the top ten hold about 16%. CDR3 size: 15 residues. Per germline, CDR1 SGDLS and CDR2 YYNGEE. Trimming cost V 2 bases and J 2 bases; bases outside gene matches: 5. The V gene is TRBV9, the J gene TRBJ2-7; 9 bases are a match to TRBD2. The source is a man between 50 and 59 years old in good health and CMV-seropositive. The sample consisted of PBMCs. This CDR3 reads CASSVGLASPYEQYF. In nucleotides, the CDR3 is TGTGCCAGCAGCGTCGGACTAGCGAGCCCCTACGAGCAGTACTTC.